Listed here are 21 T cell receptor beta chains from one sample, sequenced in a study of blood T cell repertoires in COVID-19. The protocol was immunoSEQ multiplex PCR, while the TCRdb copy is restricted to in-frame clones and leaves out a portion. The sample carries fewer than 250,000 clones, about 93% recorded once. Sequenced input: peripheral blood. Receptor source: a man aged 55 to 70 with COVID-19, enrolled during active disease.

V gene TRBV19 combines with J gene TRBJ1-1, with a possible D match to TRBD1 (6 bases). Germline V lookup: CDR1 LNHDA, CDR2 SQIVND (reference sequence). Trimming removed 4 bases at V and 3 bases at J, with 9 bases between. This CDR3 is built from 13 residues. The CDR3 here is CASSTTGYTEAFF. CDR3 coding DNA: TGTGCCAGTAGTACAACAGGGTACACTGAAGCTTTCTTT.

V and J are TRBV11-3 and TRBJ2-3, with D perhaps matching TRBD1 (6 bases). From germline, CDR1 is SGHNT and CDR2 YENEEA. The CDR3 sequence is 13 residues long. V lost 3 bases to trimming and J lost 4 bases, with 8 bases between them. CDR3 protein: CASSLYRADTQYF. Written as DNA, the CDR3 is TGTGCCAGCAGCTTGTACAGGGCAGATACGCAGTATTTT.

The rearrangement uses TRBV2 and TRBJ1-5; a possible D gene is TRBD1 (5 bases). This CDR3 has 14 amino acids. The germline V gene encodes CDR1 SNHLY and CDR2 FYNNEI. The germline V and J ends were trimmed by 6 bases and 6 bases, with 15 bases remaining between them. As DNA, the CDR3 is TGTGCCAGCAGCGCAGGGAATAGGGCTCAGCCCCAGCATTTT. Translation: CASSAGNRAQPQHF.

The chain is built from TRBV3-1 (or the pseudogene TRBV3-2) and TRBJ1-5; D gene uncertain. The germline V gene encodes CDR1 LGHDT and CDR2 YNNKEL (reference sequence). Trimming shortened V by 1 base and J by 0 bases, and 7 bases separated the two germline ends. The CDR3 sequence is 15 residues long. CDR3 nucleotides: TGTGCCAGCAGCCAAGGAGGTTATAGCAATCAGCCCCAGCATTTT. Protein sequence: CASSQGGYSNQPQHF.

The J gene is TRBJ1-2, the V gene TRBV12-5; 10 positions match TRBD1. Trimming at V came to 6 bases and at J to 0 bases, leaving 10 bases not matched to a gene. This CDR3 region has 17 residues. The V gene's germline CDR1 is LGHNT and CDR2 FRNRAP. The CDR3 DNA follows: TGTGCTAGTGGCCGGACAGGGGGTATGGAGTCTAACTATGGCTACACCTTC. Protein product: CASGRTGGMESNYGYTF.

This chain connects TRBV14 to TRBJ2-7; TRBD1 matches 8 bases. There are 14 residues in the CDR3. From germline, CDR1 is SGHDN and CDR2 FVKESK. Trimming took 4 bases from V and 6 from J; bases not matched to a gene: 8. This CDR3 is CASSLRTGFFEQYF. The CDR3 DNA follows: TGTGCCAGCAGCCTTCGGACAGGGTTCTTCGAGCAGTACTTC.

The genes are TRBV5-8 and TRBJ1-2; TRBD1 might be the D (6 bases). This CDR3 region has 15 residues. Trimming took 1 base from V and 5 from J, leaving 15 bases between them. Germline loops: CDR1 SGHTS, CDR2 YDEGEE. CDR3 region: CASSLMLGTSYGYTF. The CDR3 DNA reads as TGTGCCAGCAGCTTGATGCTCGGGACATCATATGGCTACACCTTC.

This clone was observed once. V usage is TRBV7-6 and J usage is TRBJ2-3; D might be TRBD2 (5 bases). CDR1 is SGHVS, CDR2 FNYEAQ, per germline. The CDR3 runs to 16 residues. Trimming cost V 1 base and J 2 bases, with 13 bases left between them. CDR3: CASSLGTGSPTDTQYF. The CDR3 nucleotides are TGTGCCAGCAGCTTAGGCACTGGGAGCCCCACAGATACGCAGTATTTT.

This clone was seen once. The chain joins TRBV24-1 to TRBJ1-5; 7 positions match TRBD1. The CDR3 consists of 16 residues. From germline, CDR1 is KGHDR and CDR2 SFDVKD. The trim removed 4 bases at V and 3 bases at J, leaving 8 bases unmatched. CDR3 sequence: CATSETKTGPNQPQHF. For the CDR3, the DNA is TGTGCCACCAGTGAAACGAAGACAGGGCCCAATCAGCCCCAGCATTTT.

For the CDR3, the DNA is TGTGCCTGGAGTCCACAGGGTCATCAGCCCCAGCATTTT. Protein: CAWSPQGHQPQHF. The chain has TRBV30 and TRBJ1-5, with D maybe TRBD1 (6 bases). CDR3 length: 13 residues. Germline loops: CDR1 GTSNPN, CDR2 SVGIG (reference sequence). Trimming cost V 2 bases and J 5 bases, with 10 bases left between them.

The V gene is TRBV5-6, the J gene TRBJ2-7; D unresolved. The CDR3 spans 12 residues. V was cut by 2 bases and J by 4 bases, with 7 bases left in between. Germline lookup yields CDR1 SGHDT and CDR2 YYEEEE. CDR3 in amino acids: CASSLPGYEQYF. In DNA form, the CDR3 reads TGTGCCAGCAGCTTACCGGGTTACGAGCAGTACTTC.

This sequence joins TRBV2 and TRBJ2-2; perhaps TRBD2 as D (5 bases). CDR1 and CDR2 (germline): SNHLY, FYNNEI. The CDR3 has 14 residues. Trimming removed 4 bases from V and 8 bases from J, with 14 bases in between. The CDR3 DNA sequence: TGTGCCAGCAGTGGCCTACCTGGAGGTGGGGAGCTGTTTTTT. Amino acid sequence: CASSGLPGGGELFF.

This clone was observed a few times. This rearrangement joins TRBV27 to TRBJ2-5; TRBD2 matches at 9 bases. Germline assignment: CDR1 MNHEY and CDR2 SMNVEV (reference sequence). J was trimmed by 5 bases and V by 6 bases; bases with no gene match: 10. This CDR3 region has 15 residues. The CDR3 DNA sequence: TGTGCCAGCAGATCTAGCGGGACGCCCAGGGAGACCCAGTACTTC. It codes for CASRSSGTPRETQYF.

This chain uses TRBV4-1 with TRBJ1-2, with 9 bases aligning to TRBD1. In germline, CDR1 is MGHRA, CDR2 YSYEKL. V was clipped by 1 base and J by 7 bases; unmatched bases: 10. CDR3 length equals 16 residues. CDR3 in amino acids: CASSQAETGGFGGYTF. CDR3 DNA sequence: TGCGCCAGCAGCCAAGCTGAGACAGGGGGATTTGGTGGCTACACCTTC.

The rearrangement joins TRBV5-1 to TRBJ1-2; TRBD1 is a possible D gene (5 bases). This CDR3 has 14 amino acids. Looked up from germline, CDR1 is SGHRS and CDR2 is YFSETQ. V dropped 0 bases and J dropped 4 bases, with 10 bases sitting between them. The CDR3 reads CASSLGQGLYGYTF. Here the CDR3 DNA reads TGCGCCAGCAGCTTGGGGCAGGGTCTCTATGGCTACACCTTC. Full variable domain (remainder filled in from reference TRBV5-1 and TRBJ1-2): KAGVTQTPRYLIKTRGQQVTLSCSPISGHRSVSWYQQTPGQGLQFLFEYFSETQRNKGNFPGRFSGRQFSNSRSEMNVSTLELGDSALYLCASSLGQGLYGYTFGSGTRLTVV.

The chain employs TRBV28 and TRBJ1-1; D is unclear. This CDR3 comprises 13 residues. The V gene's germline CDR1 is MDHEN and CDR2 SYDVKM. V shed 5 bases and J shed 1 base, with 8 bases lying between them. Here the CDR3 DNA reads TGTGCCAGCAGTCAGACGGGGAACACTGAAGCTTTCTTT. Translated, it gives CASSQTGNTEAFF.

This clone was seen a handful of times. The chain links TRBV28 to TRBJ2-7; no clear D. V shed 2 bases and J shed 2 bases, with 7 bases lying between them. Germline CDR1 is MDHEN and CDR2 is SYDVKM. This CDR3 is 13 amino acids long. The CDR3 DNA is TGTGCCAGCAGTTTAGAGGTACCCTACGAGCAGTACTTC. Its protein product is CASSLEVPYEQYF. The entire variable domain, with the rest obtained from reference TRBV28 and TRBJ2-7, is as follows: DVKVTQSSRYLVKRTGEKVFLECVQDMDHENMFWYRQDPGLGLRLIYFSYDVKMKEKGDIPEGYSVSREKKERFSLILESASTNQTSMYLCASSLEVPYEQYFGPGTRLTVT.

V and J are TRBV5-6 and TRBJ1-4; TRBD1 is a possible D gene (6 bases). V was cut by 7 bases and J by 2 bases, with 15 bases left in between. Per germline, CDR1 SGHDT and CDR2 YYEEEE. CDR3 size: 15 residues. CDR3: CASLSLRGTNEKLFF. The DNA for the CDR3 is TGTGCCAGCTTGTCGTTGAGGGGGACTAATGAAAAACTGTTTTTT.

This clone appeared a few times. This rearrangement joins TRBV7-2 to TRBJ1-2; unclear D gene. This CDR3 spans 19 amino acids. V gave up 3 bases and J gave up 4 bases, with 27 bases separating them. Looked up from germline, CDR1 is SGHTA and CDR2 is FQGNSA. The DNA for the CDR3 is TGTGCCAGCAGCTTGAGTCTTACGGCGGAGACGCTCCTCCCCTATGGCTACACCTTC. Protein product: CASSLSLTAETLLPYGYTF.

Details on this clone: Other DNA sequences in the sample encode the same CDR3. The gene calls are TRBV9 and TRBJ2-1, with 9 bases matching TRBD2. V dropped 2 bases and J dropped 2; count of bases not matched to a gene: 2. The germline V gene encodes CDR1 SGDLS and CDR2 YYNGEE. CDR3 size: 15 residues. The CDR3 loop is CASSVAGGPYNEQFF. The DNA for the CDR3 is TGTGCCAGCAGCGTGGCGGGGGGGCCCTACAATGAGCAGTTCTTC.

The chain uses TRBV18 and TRBJ2-7; D gene uncertain. Deletions cut 1 base from V and 7 bases from J, with 11 bases between. The CDR3 is made up of 13 amino acids. CDR1 is KGHSH and CDR2 is LQKENI in the germline V gene. For the CDR3, the DNA is TGTGCCAGCTCACCACTAGACTCCCGTGAGCAGTACTTC. Amino acid sequence: CASSPLDSREQYF.